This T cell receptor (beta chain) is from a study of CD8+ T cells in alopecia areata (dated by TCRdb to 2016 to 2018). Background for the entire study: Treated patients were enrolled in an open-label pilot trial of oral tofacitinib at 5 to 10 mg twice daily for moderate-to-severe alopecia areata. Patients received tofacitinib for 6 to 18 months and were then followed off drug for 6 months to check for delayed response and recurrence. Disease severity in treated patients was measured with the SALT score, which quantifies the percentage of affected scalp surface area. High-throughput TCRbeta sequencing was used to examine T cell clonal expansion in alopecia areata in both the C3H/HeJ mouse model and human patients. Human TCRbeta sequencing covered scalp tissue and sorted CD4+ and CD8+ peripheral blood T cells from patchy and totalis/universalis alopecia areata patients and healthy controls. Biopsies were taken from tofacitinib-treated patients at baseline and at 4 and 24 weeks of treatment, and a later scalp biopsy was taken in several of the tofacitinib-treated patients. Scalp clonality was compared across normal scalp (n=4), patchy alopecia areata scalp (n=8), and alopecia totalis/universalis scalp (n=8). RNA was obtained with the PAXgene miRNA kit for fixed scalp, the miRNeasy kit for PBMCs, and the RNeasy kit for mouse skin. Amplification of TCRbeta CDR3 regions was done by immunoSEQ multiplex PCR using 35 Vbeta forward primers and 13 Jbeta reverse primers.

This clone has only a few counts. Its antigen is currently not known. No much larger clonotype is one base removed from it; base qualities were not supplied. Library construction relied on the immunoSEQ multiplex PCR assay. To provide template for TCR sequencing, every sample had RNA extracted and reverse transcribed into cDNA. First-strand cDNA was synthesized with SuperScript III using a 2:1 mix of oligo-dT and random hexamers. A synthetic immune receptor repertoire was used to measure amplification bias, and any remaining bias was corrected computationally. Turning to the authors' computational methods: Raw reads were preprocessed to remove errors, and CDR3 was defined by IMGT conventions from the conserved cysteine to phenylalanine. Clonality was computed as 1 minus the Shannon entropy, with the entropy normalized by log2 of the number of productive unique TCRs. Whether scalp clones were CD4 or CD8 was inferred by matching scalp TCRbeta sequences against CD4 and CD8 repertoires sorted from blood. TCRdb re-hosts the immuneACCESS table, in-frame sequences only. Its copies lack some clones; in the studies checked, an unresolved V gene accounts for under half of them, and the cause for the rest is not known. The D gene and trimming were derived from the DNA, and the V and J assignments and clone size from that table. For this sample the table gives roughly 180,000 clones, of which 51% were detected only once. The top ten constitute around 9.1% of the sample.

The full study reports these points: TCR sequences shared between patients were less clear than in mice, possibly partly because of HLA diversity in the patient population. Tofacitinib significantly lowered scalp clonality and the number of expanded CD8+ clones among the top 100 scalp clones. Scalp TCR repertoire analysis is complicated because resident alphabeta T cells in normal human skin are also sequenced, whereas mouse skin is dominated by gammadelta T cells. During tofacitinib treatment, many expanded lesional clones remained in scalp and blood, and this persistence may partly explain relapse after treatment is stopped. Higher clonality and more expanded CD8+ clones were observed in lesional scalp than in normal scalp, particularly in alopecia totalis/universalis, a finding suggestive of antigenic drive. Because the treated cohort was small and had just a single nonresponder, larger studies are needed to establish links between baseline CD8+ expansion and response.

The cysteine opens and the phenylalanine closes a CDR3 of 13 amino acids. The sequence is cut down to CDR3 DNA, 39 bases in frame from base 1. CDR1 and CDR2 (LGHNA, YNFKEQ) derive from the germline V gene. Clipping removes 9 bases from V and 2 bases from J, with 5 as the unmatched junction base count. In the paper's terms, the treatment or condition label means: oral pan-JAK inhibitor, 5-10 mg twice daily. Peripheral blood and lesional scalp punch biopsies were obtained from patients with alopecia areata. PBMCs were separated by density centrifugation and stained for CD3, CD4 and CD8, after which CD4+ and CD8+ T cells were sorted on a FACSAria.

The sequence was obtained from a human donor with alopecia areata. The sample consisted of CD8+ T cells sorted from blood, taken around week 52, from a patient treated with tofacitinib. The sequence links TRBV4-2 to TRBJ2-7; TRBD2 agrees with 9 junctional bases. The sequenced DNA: TGTGCCAGTTCGGTAGCGGGGGCCTACGAGCAGTACTTC. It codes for CASSVAGAYEQYF.